These 13 T cell receptor beta chains were sequenced from one sample in a study of PD-1 blockade in classical Hodgkin lymphoma. With no exception, relapse followed autologous stem cell transplantation in all patients, and brentuximab vedotin exposure varied. Produced via immunoSEQ multiplex PCR; TCRdb's table is partial and in-frame only. Of around 26,000 clones listed, about 70% were seen once; the top ten hold roughly 3.3%. The sequences come from peripheral blood mononuclear cells (PBMCs), collected at baseline. These receptors originate from a human donor with classical Hodgkin lymphoma.

Comment on this clone: One end of the junction varies from germline; a read error may be responsible. The rearrangement joins TRBV30 to TRBJ2-2; D perhaps matches TRBD2 (5 bases). CDR1 is GTSNPN and CDR2 is SVGIG in the germline V gene (reference sequence). The CDR3 runs 13 residues. In DNA form, the CDR3 reads TGTGCCGCTCAGGTAGCGAACGCCGGGGAGCTGTTTTTT. This sequence encodes CAAQVANAGELFF.

The chain links TRBV4-3 to TRBJ2-3, with 9 bases matching TRBD2. The junction had 11 bases not matched to a gene; V was cut back by 3 bases and J by 4 bases. Germline assignment: CDR1 LGHNA and CDR2 YSLEER. This CDR3 comprises 17 residues. Here the CDR3 reads CASSQGRGGLAADTQYF. CDR3 nucleotides: TGCGCCAGCAGCCAGGGGCGGGGGGGCCTCGCCGCAGATACGCAGTATTTT.

There are a few counts of this clone. The CDR3 DNA reads TGCGCCAGCAGGACCACCTCAGGGATGGTGAACACTGAAGCTTTCTTT. Translated, it gives CASRTTSGMVNTEAFF. The rearrangement joins TRBV5-1 to TRBJ1-1; TRBD1 is a possible D gene (5 bases). V was trimmed by 5 bases and J by 0 bases, leaving 17 bases between them. This CDR3 spans 16 amino acids. The germline CDR1 and CDR2 sequences are SGHRS and YFSETQ.

The chain combines TRBV5-6 with TRBJ1-1; the D is unclear. The CDR3 totals 13 residues. V lost 5 bases and J 11 bases, leaving 19 bases between the germline ends. Per the germline V gene, CDR1 is SGHDT and CDR2 is YYEEEE. This chain's CDR3 is CASSSPGPREAFF. The CDR3, as DNA: TGTGCCAGCAGTTCCCCCGGGCCCCGAGAGGCTTTCTTT.

V usage is TRBV30 and J usage is TRBJ2-5; D remains ambiguous. V was shortened by 0 bases and J by 4 bases, with 3 bases between the two germline ends. The CDR3 has 11 amino acids. Per germline, CDR1 GTSNPN and CDR2 SVGIG (reference sequence). CDR3 amino acids: CAWSVGETQYF. The CDR3 coding sequence is TGTGCCTGGAGTGTTGGAGAGACCCAGTACTTC.

V gene TRBV13 combines with J gene TRBJ2-2, with D perhaps given as TRBD1 or TRBD2 (5 bases each). Germline V lookup: CDR1 PRHDT, CDR2 FYEKMQ (reference sequence). The V gene lost 2 bases and the J gene lost 3 bases, with 10 bases spanning the gap. The CDR3 sequence is 15 residues long. Here the CDR3 reads CASSLFGGDTGELFF. CDR3 nucleotide sequence: TGTGCCAGCAGCTTATTTGGGGGTGACACCGGGGAGCTGTTTTTT. The variable domain in full, with the rest retrieved from reference TRBV13 and TRBJ2-2, is AAGVIQSPRHLIKEKRETATLKCYPIPRHDTVYWYQQGPGQDPQFLISFYEKMQSDKGSIPDRFSAQQFSDYHSELNMSSLELGDSALYFCASSLFGGDTGELFFGEGSRLTVL.

This clone has more than one count but fewer than ten. The CDR3 nucleotides are TGTGCCAGCAGGGGGGAGGAGTATGGCTACACCTTC. It encodes CASRGEEYGYTF. The rearrangement joins TRBV27 to TRBJ1-2; a weak D match, TRBD1 (5 bases). V gave up 6 bases and J gave up 5 bases, with 10 bases separating them. This CDR3 region has 12 residues. Germline V gene data show CDR1 as MNHEY and CDR2 as SMNVEV (reference sequence).

The chain couples TRBV27 to TRBJ2-1; 7 bases agree with TRBD2. The CDR3 consists of 13 residues. The germline gives CDR1 MNHEY, CDR2 SMNVEV (reference sequence). The J segment lost 6 bases and the V segment lost 6 bases, leaving 5 bases of the junction unmatched. The CDR3 loop reads CASRAGVINEQFF. The CDR3 nucleotides are TGTGCCAGCAGGGCGGGGGTCATCAATGAGCAGTTCTTC.

The chain combines TRBV11-2 with TRBJ2-1, with D possibly TRBD2 on 7 matching bases. This CDR3 is 15 amino acids long. The V gene lost 3 bases and the J gene lost 8 bases, with 17 bases spanning the gap. The V gene's germline CDR1 is SGHAT and CDR2 FQNNGV. DNA of the CDR3: TGTGCCAGCAGCTTGGGGAGGGGGGGTAAGGATGAGCAGTTCTTC. This sequence encodes CASSLGRGGKDEQFF.

The gene calls are TRBV30 and TRBJ2-7; 12 bases line up with TRBD2. The CDR3 covers 14 residues. Germline CDR1 GTSNPN, CDR2 SVGIG (reference sequence). With V trimmed by 2 bases and J by 7 bases, 6 bases remained unmatched. The CDR3 region is CAWSLAGGRGEQYF. DNA for the CDR3: TGTGCCTGGAGTCTAGCGGGGGGGCGGGGGGAGCAGTACTTC. The full variable domain, with the rest looked up from reference TRBV30 and TRBJ2-7, is SQTIHQWPATLVQPVGSPLSLECTVEGTSNPNLYWYRQAAGRGLQLLFYSVGIGQISSEVPQNLSASRPQDRQFILSSKKLLLSDSGFYLCAWSLAGGRGEQYFGPGTRLTVT.

The V gene is TRBV2, the J gene TRBJ1-2, with D perhaps TRBD1 (6 bases). Trimming took off 3 bases at V and 1 base at J, with 15 bases between the two ends. Germline assignment: CDR1 SNHLY and CDR2 FYNNEI. This CDR3 is built from 16 residues. The CDR3 region is CASSDIPRGINYGYTF. CDR3 bases: TGTGCCAGCAGTGATATCCCCAGGGGTATTAACTATGGCTACACCTTC.

This clone ranks as medium-sized. CDR3 DNA sequence: TGCGCCAGCAGCTTCGTCGAGACAGGGGAGACTGAAGCTTTCTTT. It translates to CASSFVETGETEAFF. The rearrangement uses TRBV5-1 and TRBJ1-1; TRBD1 agrees at 8 bases. Unmatched junction bases numbered 8, after V lost 2 bases and J lost 5 bases. The germline V gene encodes CDR1 SGHRS and CDR2 YFSETQ. The CDR3 runs 15 residues.

The V and J genes are TRBV7-8 and TRBJ2-2; possible D gene TRBD2, 6 bases. The germline V gene has CDR1 SGHVS and CDR2 FQNEAQ. Trimming took 5 bases from V and 4 from J, leaving 17 bases between them. CDR3 length: 16 residues. The DNA for the CDR3 is TGTGCCAGCAGCCCCCACCGGGGAGGAGGCACCGGGGAGCTGTTTTTT. This codes for CASSPHRGGGTGELFF. Drawing the rest from reference TRBV7-8 and TRBJ2-2, the complete variable domain is GAGVSQSPRYKVAKRGQDVALRCDPISGHVSLFWYQQALGQGPEFLTYFQNEAQLDKSGLPSDRFFAERPEGSVSTLKIQRTQQEDSAVYLCASSPHRGGGTGELFFGEGSRLTVL.